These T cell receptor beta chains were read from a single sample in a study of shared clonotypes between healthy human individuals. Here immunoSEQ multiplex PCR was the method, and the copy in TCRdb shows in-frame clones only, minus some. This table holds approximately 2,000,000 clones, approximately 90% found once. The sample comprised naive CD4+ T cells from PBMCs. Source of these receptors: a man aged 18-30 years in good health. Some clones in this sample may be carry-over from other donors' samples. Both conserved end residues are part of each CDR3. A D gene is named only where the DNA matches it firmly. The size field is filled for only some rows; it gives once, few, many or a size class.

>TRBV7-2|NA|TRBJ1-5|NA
TGTGCCAGCAGCTTTGGGTGGGGCAATCAGCCCCAGCATTTT
CASSFGWGNQPQHF
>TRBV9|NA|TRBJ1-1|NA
TGTGCCAGCAGCCTAGGGGAGGGCGGGAACACTGAAGCTTTCTTT
CASSLGEGGNTEAFF
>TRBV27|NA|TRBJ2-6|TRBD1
TGTGCCAGCAGAAGGACAGGGGCTTACAGCTCTGGGGCCAACGTCCTGACTTTC
CASRRTGAYSSGANVLTF
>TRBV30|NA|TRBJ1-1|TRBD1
TGTGCCTGGATCACTCCGGGACAGGGGGCCCCATGGGCTTTCTTT
CAWITPGQGAPWAFF
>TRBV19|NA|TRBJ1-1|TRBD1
TGTGCCAGTAGTAGAGGACAGGGGGCCCAGAACACTGAAGCTTTCTTT
CASSRGQGAQNTEAFF
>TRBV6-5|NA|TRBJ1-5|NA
TGTGCCAGCAGTTCCCGGGGAGGGGGGGCCCCCCAGCATTTT
CASSSRGGGAPQHF
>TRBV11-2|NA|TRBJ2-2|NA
TGTGCCAGCAGCTCCGCCTTGAGCTCTGGCACCGGGGAGCTGTTTTTT
CASSSALSSGTGELFF
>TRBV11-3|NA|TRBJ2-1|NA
TGTGCCAGCAGCGGGAGTCCCTACAATGAGCAGTTCTTC
CASSGSPYNEQFF
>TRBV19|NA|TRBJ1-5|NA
TGTGCCAGTAGTATAGATCCGACCGGTAATCAGCCCCAGCATTTT
CASSIDPTGNQPQHF
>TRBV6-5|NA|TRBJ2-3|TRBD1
TGTGCCAGCAGTTACCGGACAGGGGGAAGTACAGATACGCAGTATTTT
CASSYRTGGSTDTQYF
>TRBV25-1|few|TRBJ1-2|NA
TGTGCCAGCAGTGAAATGGGGGGCTACACCTTC
CASSEMGGYTF
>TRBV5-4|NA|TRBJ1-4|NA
TGTGCCAGCAGCTTAAGGACAGAGGGTGAAAAACTGTTTTTT
CASSLRTEGEKLFF
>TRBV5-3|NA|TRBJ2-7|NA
TGTGCCAGAAGCTTCGTACTCCAGAACGAGCAGTACTTC
CARSFVLQNEQYF
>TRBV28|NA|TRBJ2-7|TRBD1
TGTGCCAGCAGGCAGACAGGGGTCAACGAGCAGTACTTC
CASRQTGVNEQYF
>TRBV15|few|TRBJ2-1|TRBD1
TGTGCCACCAGCAGTCCTCGGACAGGGATCAATGAGCAGTTCTTC
CATSSPRTGINEQFF
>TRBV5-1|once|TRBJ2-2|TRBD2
TGCGCCAGCAGCTCGAACGTTCTAGCGGACACCGGGGAGCTGTTTTTT
CASSSNVLADTGELFF
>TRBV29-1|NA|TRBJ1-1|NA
TGCAGCGTGGGCCTTCGGAGGAACACTGAAGCTTTCTTT
CSVGLRRNTEAFF
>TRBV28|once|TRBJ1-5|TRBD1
TGTGCCAGCAGGTACAGGGGGCAGAACAATCAGCCCCAGCATTTT
CASRYRGQNNQPQHF
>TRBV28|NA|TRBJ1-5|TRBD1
TGTGCCAGCAGCCGCACGACAGGGTCTTACGATCAGCCCCAGCATTTT
CASSRTTGSYDQPQHF
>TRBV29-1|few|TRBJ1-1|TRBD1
TGCAGCATCCTGACAGGGCCCTTCCTCGCTGAAGCTTTCTTT
CSILTGPFLAEAFF
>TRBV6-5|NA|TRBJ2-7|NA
TGTGCCAGCAGCAGACAAGACTACGAGCAGTACTTC
CASSRQDYEQYF
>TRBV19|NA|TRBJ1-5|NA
TGTGCCAGTAGTATAGCAGGGACCGGCAATCAGCCCCAGCATTTT
CASSIAGTGNQPQHF
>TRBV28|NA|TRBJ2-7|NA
TGTGCCAGCACCGGGCTCTACGAGCAGTACTTC
CASTGLYEQYF
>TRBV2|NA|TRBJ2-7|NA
TGTGCCAGCAGTTACACAGAGCAGTACTTC
CASSYTEQYF
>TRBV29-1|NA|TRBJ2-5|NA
TGCAGCGTCTCGCACGGGGCCGAGACCCAGTACTTC
CSVSHGAETQYF
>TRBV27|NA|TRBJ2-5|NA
TGTGCCAGCAGTGGGTTGGGCAGGGGAATCGGCCAAGAGACCCAGTACTTC
CASSGLGRGIGQETQYF
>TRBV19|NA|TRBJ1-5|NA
TGTGCCAGTAGTAGAGGGGGGGGAAGTCAGCCCCAGCATTTT
CASSRGGGSQPQHF
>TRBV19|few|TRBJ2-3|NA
TGTGCCAGTAGTCAGCAGGGAAGGAGCACAGATACGCAGTATTTT
CASSQQGRSTDTQYF
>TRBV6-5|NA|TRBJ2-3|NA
TGTGCCAGCAGTTATCCGATTGGTACCACAGATACGCAGTATTTT
CASSYPIGTTDTQYF
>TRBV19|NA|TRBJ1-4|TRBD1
TGTGCCAGTAGTCACGACAGGGAAACGGAAAAACTGTTTTTT
CASSHDRETEKLFF
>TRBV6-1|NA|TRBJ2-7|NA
TGTGCCAGCAGTGAACCTGGCAGGGCCCACGAGCAGTACTTC
CASSEPGRAHEQYF